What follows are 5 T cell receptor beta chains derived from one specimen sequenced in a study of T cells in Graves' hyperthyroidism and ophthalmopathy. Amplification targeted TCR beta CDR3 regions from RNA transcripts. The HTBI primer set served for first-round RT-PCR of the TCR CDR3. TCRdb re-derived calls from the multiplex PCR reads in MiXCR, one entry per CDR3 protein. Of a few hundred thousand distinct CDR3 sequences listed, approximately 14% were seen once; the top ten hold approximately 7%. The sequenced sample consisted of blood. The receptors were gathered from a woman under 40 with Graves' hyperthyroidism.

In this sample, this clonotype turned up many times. The CDR3 sequence is CASSLGGQGTKPQHF. The CDR3 DNA reads TGTGCCAGCAGTTTAGGGGGACAGGGAACGAAGCCCCAGCATTTT. The rearrangement joins TRBV12-3 or TRBV12-4 to TRBJ1-5; 9 bases match TRBD1. After removal of 1 base from V and 8 bases from J, the junction contained 6 bases not matched to a gene. This CDR3 comprises 15 residues.

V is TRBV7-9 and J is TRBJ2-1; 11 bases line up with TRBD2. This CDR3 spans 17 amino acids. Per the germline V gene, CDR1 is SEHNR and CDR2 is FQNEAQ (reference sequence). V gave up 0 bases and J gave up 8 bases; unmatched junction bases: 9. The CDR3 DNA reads TGTGCCAGCAGCTTAGCATCGACTAGCGGGATTATGGATGAGCAGTTCTTC. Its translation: CASSLASTSGIMDEQFF.

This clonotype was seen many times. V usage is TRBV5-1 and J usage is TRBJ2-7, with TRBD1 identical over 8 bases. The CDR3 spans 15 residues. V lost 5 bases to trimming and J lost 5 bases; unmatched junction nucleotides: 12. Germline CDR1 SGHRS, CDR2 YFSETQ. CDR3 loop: CASRGGTGPQDEQYF. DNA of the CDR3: TGCGCCAGCAGGGGCGGGACAGGCCCTCAGGACGAGCAGTACTTC.

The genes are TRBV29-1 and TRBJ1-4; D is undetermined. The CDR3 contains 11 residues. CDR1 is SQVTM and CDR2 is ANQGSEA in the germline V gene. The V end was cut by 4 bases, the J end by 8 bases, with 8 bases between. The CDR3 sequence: CSVANEEKLFF. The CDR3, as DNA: TGCAGCGTTGCAAACGAAGAAAAACTGTTTTTT.

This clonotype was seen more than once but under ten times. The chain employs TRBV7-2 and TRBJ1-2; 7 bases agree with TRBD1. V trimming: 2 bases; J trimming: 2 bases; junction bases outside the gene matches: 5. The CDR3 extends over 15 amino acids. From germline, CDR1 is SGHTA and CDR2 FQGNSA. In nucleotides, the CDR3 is TGTGCCAGCAGCTTAACAGGGGAGTCGAACTATGGCTACACCTTC. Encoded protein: CASSLTGESNYGYTF.